This T cell receptor beta chain is from a study of CD8 T cells in cerebrospinal fluid in Alzheimer's disease. No participant had an acute infectious disease, and all were physically fit. Germline lookup yields CDR1 MRHNA and CDR2 SNTAGT. The CDR3 loop spans 14 amino acids. 10X single-cell V(D)J and 5' gene-expression libraries profiled CSF cells. After re-calling the 10x single-cell sequencing reads, TCRdb lists one entry per CDR3 protein, DNA absent. With 950 to 1,500 distinct CDR3 sequences in the sample, the ten largest clones hold 8.8%. Measured by frequency, this clonotype is medium-sized. Its specificity is not known. The study's findings and limits: Healthy subjects less often had a clone of at least 3% than Alzheimer's patients. Patients with mild cognitive impairment or Alzheimer's disease had a larger top CSF clone percentage than controls.

The chain couples TRBV6-4 to TRBJ1-5; TCRdb's D call, TRBD1, is unchecked because there is no DNA. This clonotype was sampled from a human donor in good health. What was sequenced was cerebrospinal fluid. The chain's CDR3 is CASSFDRVRQPQHF.